This entry lists 5 T cell receptor beta chains sequenced from one sample in a study of cytomegalovirus exposure and HLA in healthy donors. The PCR used 60 Vbeta and 13 Jbeta primers. Clones were sequenced by immunoSEQ multiplex PCR, and TCRdb holds only the in-frame ones, with some missing. Among some 160,000 clones listed, 84% were seen once. The specimen sequenced was PBMCs. These receptors all come from a man aged 50-60 years in good health and CMV-seropositive.

This chain connects TRBV5-1 to TRBJ1-1; the D is unclear. CDR3 length equals 13 residues. Trimming removed 4 bases at V and 0 bases at J, with 7 bases between. Per germline, CDR1 SGHRS and CDR2 YFSETQ. Here the CDR3 reads CASSRQVNTEAFF. The CDR3 DNA follows: TGCGCCAGCAGCCGACAAGTGAACACTGAAGCTTTCTTT.

The gene calls are TRBV11-3 and TRBJ2-1, with D perhaps matching TRBD1 (6 bases). The V and J ends lost 5 bases and 0 bases respectively, with 17 bases between them. The CDR3 runs to 17 residues. Germline V gives CDR1 SGHNT, CDR2 YENEEA. This CDR3 is CASSNLDRWSSYNEQFF. In nucleotides, the CDR3 is TGTGCCAGCAGCAATCTAGACAGGTGGAGCTCCTACAATGAGCAGTTCTTC.

The genes are TRBV18 and TRBJ2-2, with 8 bases aligning to TRBD2. The CDR3 is 14 residues long. Germline lookup yields CDR1 KGHSH and CDR2 LQKENI. V dropped 3 bases and J dropped 4; count of bases not matched to a gene: 1. The CDR3 bases are TGTGCCAGCTCACCGGGACTAGTCACCGGGGAGCTGTTTTTT. It specifies CASSPGLVTGELFF.

The chain carries TRBV15 and TRBJ2-7; D is unresolved. Germline loops: CDR1 LNHNV, CDR2 YYDKDF (reference sequence). The CDR3 loop spans 13 amino acids. The V and J ends lost 5 bases and 7 bases respectively, with 15 bases between them. The CDR3 reads CATSDSYSREQYV. The DNA for the CDR3 is TGTGCCACCAGCGATTCCTACTCACGGGAGCAGTACGTC.

The rearrangement uses TRBV18 and TRBJ2-2, with D possibly matching TRBD1 (6 bases). Trimming took off 2 bases at V and 6 bases at J, with 25 bases between the two ends. The CDR3 covers 19 residues. CDR1 KGHSH and CDR2 LQKENI come from the germline V gene. The CDR3 here is CASSPVNVGFTGIAGELFF. CDR3 coding DNA: TGTGCCAGCTCACCAGTCAACGTAGGCTTTACAGGGATTGCCGGGGAGCTGTTTTTT.